This is a list of T cell receptor beta chains from one sample in a study of blood T cell repertoires in COVID-19. Assay: immunoSEQ multiplex PCR; the TCRdb copy retains only in-frame clones and omits some. The repertoire holds 280,000 or so clones, roughly 85% seen once, with more than 2% in the top ten. The sequencing sample was made of PBMCs or T cells enriched from blood (not recorded which). Source of these receptors: a man aged 30 to 39 who had recovered from COVID-19. The CDR3 runs from the conserved cysteine through the conserved F or W. Each record gives: D gene, V gene, clone size, J gene, CDR3 protein, CDR3 DNA. A D gene is named only where the DNA matches it firmly. Only part of the rows carry a size: once, few, many, or a class if the clone is expanded.

>-|TRBV29-1|-|TRBJ1-2
CSVFGRGNYGYTF
TGCAGCGTTTTTGGCAGGGGTAACTATGGCTACACCTTC
>TRBD2|TRBV10-3|-|TRBJ2-5
CAISDHLASGVQETQYF
TGTGCCATCAGTGATCATTTGGCTAGCGGGGTCCAAGAGACCCAGTACTTC
>TRBD2|TRBV5-5|-|TRBJ2-3
CASSLVGLAGGNTQYF
TGTGCCAGCAGCTTAGTCGGACTAGCGGGGGGGAATACGCAGTATTTT
>-|TRBV10-3|-|TRBJ1-2
CAISESEGRSYGYTF
TGTGCCATCAGTGAGTCAGAGGGTAGGAGCTATGGCTACACCTTC
>TRBD2|TRBV10-1|-|TRBJ2-7
CASSESAGGYSYEQYF
TGCGCCAGCAGTGAGTCTGCGGGGGGCTATTCCTACGAGCAGTACTTC
>-|TRBV11-2|once|TRBJ2-5
CASSLIRGSGGETQYF
TGTGCCAGCAGCTTGATCCGAGGAAGCGGCGGGGAGACCCAGTACTTC
>-|TRBV4-2|-|TRBJ2-7
CASSQESGRQQYF
TGTGCCAGCAGCCAAGAGTCAGGGCGTCAGCAGTACTTC
>TRBD1|TRBV10-3|-|TRBJ1-5
CAISNGTGGHQPQHF
TGTGCCATCAGTAACGGGACAGGGGGCCATCAGCCCCAGCATTTT
>-|TRBV29-1|-|TRBJ1-1
CSVRTTGGNTEAFF
TGCAGCGTTCGAACTACAGGCGGGAACACTGAAGCTTTCTTT
>TRBD2|TRBV28|-|TRBJ2-7
CASSAVPPGAGGEQYF
TGTGCCAGCAGTGCCGTCCCCCCAGGGGCGGGAGGTGAGCAGTACTTC
>-|TRBV5-6|-|TRBJ1-5
CASSLISAGSNQPQHF
TGTGCCAGCAGCTTAATCTCGGCAGGGTCCAATCAGCCCCAGCATTTT
>TRBD1|TRBV7-6|-|TRBJ2-7
CASSYGQAPYEQYF
TGTGCCAGCAGCTACGGACAGGCCCCCTACGAGCAGTACTTC